This T cell receptor beta chain comes out of a study of blood T cell repertoires in COVID-19. Study-level information: The origin of the acute and convalescent COVID-19 samples was the United States, Italy and Spain.

The V end was cut by 3 bases, the J end by 6 bases, with 12 bases between. This CDR3 is 13 amino acids long. In germline, CDR1 is SGHTA, CDR2 FQGNSA. There are a few counts of this clone. Sequencing used immunoSEQ multiplex PCR; TCRdb keeps in-frame clones, though not all of them. The data show 50,000 to 75,000 clones, under 80% seen once. V and J are TRBV7-2 and TRBJ2-7; D unclear. The source is a man aged 55 to 70 with acute or convalescent COVID-19. Source material: peripheral blood. CDR3 in DNA: TGTGCCAGCAGCTTTATGAAATATAGCGAGCAGTACTTC. Its translation: CASSFMKYSEQYF.